A single sample is the source of the 8 T cell receptor beta chains below, sequenced in a study of blood T cell repertoires in COVID-19. Clones were read by immunoSEQ multiplex PCR, and TCRdb kept only the in-frame ones, dropping some. The sample carries hundreds of thousands of clones, 75% to 90% recorded once. Sequencing input: PBMCs or T cells enriched from blood (not recorded which). The receptors were gathered from a man in his sixties who had recovered from COVID-19.

The chain combines TRBV24-1 with TRBJ2-7; D gene uncertain. Trimming stripped 3 bases from V and 2 bases from J, with 4 bases between. The CDR3 runs 12 residues. The germline gives CDR1 KGHDR, CDR2 SFDVKD. This CDR3 reads CATSDTTYEQYF. In DNA, the CDR3 is TGTGCCACCAGTGATACAACCTACGAGCAGTACTTC.

The CDR3 here is CASSKSAREDEKLFF. CDR3 DNA sequence: TGTGCCAGCAGCAAATCCGCCAGGGAGGATGAAAAACTGTTTTTT. This chain links TRBV21-1 with TRBJ1-4. TRBV21-1 is an annotated pseudogene. The CDR3 has 15 amino acids.

The chain carries TRBV5-1 and TRBJ2-6; TRBD1 agrees at 8 bases. This CDR3 spans 19 amino acids. CDR1 is SGHRS, CDR2 YFSETQ, per germline. V lost 2 bases to trimming and J lost 4 bases; unmatched junction nucleotides: 14. This chain's CDR3 is CASSFLPGQAPVGANVLTF. The CDR3 region has the DNA TGCGCCAGCAGCTTTCTACCGGGACAGGCGCCTGTAGGGGCCAACGTCCTGACTTTC.

The chain is built from TRBV5-1 and TRBJ2-7; 10 bases map to TRBD1. The J segment lost 5 bases and the V segment lost 1 base, leaving 9 bases of the junction unmatched. The germline CDR1 and CDR2 sequences are SGHRS and YFSETQ. The CDR3 loop spans 16 amino acids. CDR3 amino acids: CASSLQLTGGVDEQYF. Written as DNA, the CDR3 is TGCGCCAGCAGCTTGCAACTGACAGGGGGCGTCGACGAGCAGTACTTC.

The rearrangement links TRBV14 to TRBJ2-5; D remains unclear. This CDR3 has 16 residues. Germline V CDR1 and CDR2: SGHDN, FVKESK. V was clipped by 3 bases and J by 5 bases, with 19 bases between them. This CDR3 is CASSHPGEVLRETQYF. CDR3 nucleotides: TGTGCCAGCAGCCACCCCGGAGAGGTACTGCGGGAGACCCAGTACTTC.

V gene TRBV5-1 combines with J gene TRBJ2-7; 9 bases align to TRBD1. After removal of 4 bases from V and 0 bases from J, the junction contained 11 bases not matched to a gene. Germline V gene lookup returns CDR1 SGHRS and CDR2 YFSETQ. The CDR3 loop spans 17 amino acids. The CDR3 loop is CASSRGEGQGFSYEQYF. The CDR3 DNA sequence: TGCGCCAGCAGCCGGGGGGAGGGACAGGGATTCTCCTACGAGCAGTACTTC.

This chain connects TRBV11-3 to TRBJ2-2; D is perhaps TRBD1 (5 bases). Trimming stripped 1 base from V and 14 bases from J, with 11 bases between. The CDR3 is 12 residues long. The V gene's germline CDR1 is SGHNT and CDR2 YENEEA. CDR3 residues: CASSLGGRVLFF. The CDR3 DNA reads TGTGCCAGCAGCTTAGGTGGCAGGGTACTGTTTTTT.

In its sample, this clone was seen once. The V and J genes are TRBV7-9 and TRBJ2-3; tentatively, D is TRBD2 (6 bases). The CDR3 has 15 amino acids. The germline V gene encodes CDR1 SEHNR and CDR2 FQNEAQ (reference sequence). V was pared by 3 bases and J by 7 bases, with 17 bases between. The CDR3 DNA reads TGTGCCAGCAGCTTGGCGGGGAATTCCCGCCATACGCAGTATTTT. Translating it yields CASSLAGNSRHTQYF.